This T cell receptor (beta chain) was sequenced in a study of cytomegalovirus exposure and HLA in healthy donors. Regarding the study as a whole: Sequencing likely generated an artifact that appeared as a cluster of highly shared sequence variants. Sequences of the TCR beta chain were said to predict the HLA-A and HLA-B alleles of most subjects accurately. Analyses of presence/absence relied on an assumption of roughly uniform sequencing depth across donors.

Vbeta (60) and Jbeta (13) primers were used in the PCR. Measured with immunoSEQ multiplex PCR; TCRdb has only the in-frame clones, and not every one. The repertoire consists of 95,000 to 150,000 clones, with around 80% occurring once and the leading ten covering 1% to 1.5%. Concerning this clone itself: Antigen: not known.

This CDR3 contains 14 residues. The germline V and J ends were trimmed by 3 bases and 3 bases, with 11 bases remaining between them. Germline V gene lookup returns CDR1 ENHRY and CDR2 SYGVKD. Sequencing was carried out using PBMCs. The chain uses TRBV10-3 and TRBJ1-2; unclear D gene. This TCR came from a female donor in good health and CMV-seronegative. CDR3 DNA: TGTGCCATCAGTGAAGGAGGGATTGACTATGGCTACACCTTC. This encodes CAISEGGIDYGYTF.